This T cell receptor (beta chain) came from a study of blood T cell repertoires in COVID-19. About the study: COVID-19 samples, acute and convalescent, were from the United States, Italy and Spain. The analysed material was cDNA or gDNA that came from T cells, B-cell-depleted T cells, or PBMCs.

There are 13 residues in the CDR3. CDR1 SEHNR and CDR2 FQNEAQ come from the germline V gene (reference sequence). V gave up 0 bases and J gave up 8 bases, with 10 bases separating them. TCRdb keeps only in-frame clones here, not all; method: immunoSEQ multiplex PCR. The data show approximately 130,000 clones, approximately 84% seen once. The sample was peripheral blood. The TCR originated in a woman aged 45-65 years who had recovered from COVID-19. The chain carries TRBV7-9 and TRBJ1-2, with D possibly matching TRBD1 (6 bases). This chain's CDR3 is CASSLASGEGYTF. The DNA of the CDR3 is TGTGCCAGCAGCTTAGCCTCAGGGGAAGGCTACACCTTC. Full variable domain (missing parts from reference TRBV7-9 and TRBJ1-2): DTGVSQNPRHKITKRGQNVTFRCDPISEHNRLYWYRQTLGQGPEFLTYFQNEAQLEKSRLLSDRFSAERPKGSFSTLEIQRTEQGDSAMYLCASSLASGEGYTFGSGTRLTVV.